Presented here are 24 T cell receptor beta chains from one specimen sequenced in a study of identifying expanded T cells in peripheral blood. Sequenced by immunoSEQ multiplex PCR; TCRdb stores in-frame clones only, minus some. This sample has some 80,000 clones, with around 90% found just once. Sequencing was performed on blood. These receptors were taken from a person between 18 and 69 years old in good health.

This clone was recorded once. Here the CDR3 reads CASSHLFQGLTDTQYF. The CDR3 DNA follows: TGCGCCAGCAGCCATCTGTTTCAGGGGCTCACAGATACGCAGTATTTT. V and J are TRBV4-1 and TRBJ2-3; tentative D call: TRBD1 (6 bases). V was cut by 3 bases and J by 2 bases, with 15 bases left in between. This CDR3 has 16 amino acids. The germline CDR1 and CDR2 sequences are MGHRA and YSYEKL.

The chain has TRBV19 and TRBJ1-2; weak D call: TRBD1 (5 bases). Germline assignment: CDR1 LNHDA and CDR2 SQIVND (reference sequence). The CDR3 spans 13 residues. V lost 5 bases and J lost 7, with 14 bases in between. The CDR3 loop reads CASSDWGESGYTF. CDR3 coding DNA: TGTGCCAGTAGTGATTGGGGGGAGAGTGGCTACACCTTC.

CDR3 region: CASSFPSGELFF. The CDR3 coding sequence is TGTGCCAGCAGCTTCCCCTCCGGGGAGCTGTTTTTT. V is TRBV11-2 and J is TRBJ2-2; no clear D gene. Trimming pared 3 bases from V and 6 bases from J, leaving 5 bases between. Germline V lookup: CDR1 SGHAT, CDR2 FQNNGV. The CDR3 extends over 12 amino acids.

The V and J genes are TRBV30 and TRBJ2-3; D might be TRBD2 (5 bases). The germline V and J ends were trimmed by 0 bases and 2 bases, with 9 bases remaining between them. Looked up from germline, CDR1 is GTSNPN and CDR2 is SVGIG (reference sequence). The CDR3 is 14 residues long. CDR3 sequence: CAWSVGGHTDTQYF. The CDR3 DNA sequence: TGTGCCTGGAGTGTTGGAGGCCACACAGATACGCAGTATTTT.

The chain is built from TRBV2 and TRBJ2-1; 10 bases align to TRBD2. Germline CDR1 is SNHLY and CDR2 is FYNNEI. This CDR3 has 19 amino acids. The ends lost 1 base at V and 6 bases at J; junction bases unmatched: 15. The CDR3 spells CASSEVVWASGSVGNEQFF. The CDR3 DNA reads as TGTGCCAGCAGTGAAGTAGTATGGGCTAGCGGGAGTGTGGGCAATGAGCAGTTCTTC.

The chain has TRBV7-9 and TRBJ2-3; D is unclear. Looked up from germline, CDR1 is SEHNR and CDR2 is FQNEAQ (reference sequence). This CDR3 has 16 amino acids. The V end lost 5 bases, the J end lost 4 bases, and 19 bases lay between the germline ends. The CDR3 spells CASSLGLTHPPDTQYF. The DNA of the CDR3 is TGTGCCAGCAGCCTGGGCCTAACACATCCCCCAGATACGCAGTATTTT.

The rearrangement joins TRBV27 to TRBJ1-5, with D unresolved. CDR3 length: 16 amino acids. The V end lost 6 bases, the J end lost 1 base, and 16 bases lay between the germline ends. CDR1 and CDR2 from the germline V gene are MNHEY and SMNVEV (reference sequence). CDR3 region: CASRPKGWISNQPQHF. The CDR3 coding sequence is TGTGCCAGCAGGCCAAAAGGCTGGATCAGCAATCAGCCCCAGCATTTT.

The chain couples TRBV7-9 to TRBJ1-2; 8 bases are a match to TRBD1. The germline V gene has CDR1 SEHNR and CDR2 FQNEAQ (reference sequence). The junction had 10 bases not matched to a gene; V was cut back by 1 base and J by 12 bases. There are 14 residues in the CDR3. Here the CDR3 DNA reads TGTGCCAGCAGCTTAGATAGGGACAGGAAGGACCACACCTTC. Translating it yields CASSLDRDRKDHTF.

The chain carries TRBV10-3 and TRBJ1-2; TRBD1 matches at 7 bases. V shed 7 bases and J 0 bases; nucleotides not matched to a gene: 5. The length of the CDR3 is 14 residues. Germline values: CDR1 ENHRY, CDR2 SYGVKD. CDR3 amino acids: CAITPTGTNYGYTF. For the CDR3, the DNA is TGTGCCATCACCCCGACAGGGACTAACTATGGCTACACCTTC.

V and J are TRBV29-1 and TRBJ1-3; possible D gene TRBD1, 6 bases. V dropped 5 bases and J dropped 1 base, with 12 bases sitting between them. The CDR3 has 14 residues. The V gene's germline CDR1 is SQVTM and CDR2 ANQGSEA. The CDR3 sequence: CSVTIQGSGNTIYF. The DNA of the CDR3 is TGCAGCGTTACCATACAGGGTTCTGGAAACACCATATATTTT.

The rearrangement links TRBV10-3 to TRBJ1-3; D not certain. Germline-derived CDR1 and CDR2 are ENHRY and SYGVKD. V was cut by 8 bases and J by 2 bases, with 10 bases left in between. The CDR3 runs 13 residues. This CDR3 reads CAIVATTGNTIYF. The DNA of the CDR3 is TGTGCCATCGTGGCAACTACTGGAAACACCATATATTTT.

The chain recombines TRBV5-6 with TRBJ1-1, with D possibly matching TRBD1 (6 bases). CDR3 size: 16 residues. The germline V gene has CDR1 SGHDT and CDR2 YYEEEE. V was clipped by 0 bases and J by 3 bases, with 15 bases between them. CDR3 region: CASSLDGGARDTEAFF. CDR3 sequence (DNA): TGTGCCAGCAGCTTGGATGGGGGCGCAAGGGACACTGAAGCTTTCTTT.

The CDR3, as DNA: TGTGCCAGCAGCCACCAGGGTCTCCGGGACAGGGAGACCACTGAAGCTTTCTTT. Translating it yields CASSHQGLRDRETTEAFF. The chain joins TRBV4-2 to TRBJ1-1; 9 bases match TRBD1. The CDR3 spans 18 residues. Trimming removed 3 bases from V and 4 bases from J; junction bases left unmatched: 15. Germline lookup yields CDR1 LGHNA and CDR2 YNFKEQ.

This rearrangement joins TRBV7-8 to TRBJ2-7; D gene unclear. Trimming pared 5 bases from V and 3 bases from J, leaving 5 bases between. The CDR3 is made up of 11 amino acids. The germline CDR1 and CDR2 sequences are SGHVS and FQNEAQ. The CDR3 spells CASSPNYEQYF. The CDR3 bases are TGTGCCAGCAGCCCTAACTACGAGCAGTACTTC.

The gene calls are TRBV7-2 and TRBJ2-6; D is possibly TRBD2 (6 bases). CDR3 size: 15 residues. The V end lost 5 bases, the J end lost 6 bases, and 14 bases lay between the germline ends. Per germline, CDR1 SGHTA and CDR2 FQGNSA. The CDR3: CASSPGGAPANVLTF. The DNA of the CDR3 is TGTGCCAGCAGCCCAGGCGGGGCCCCGGCCAACGTCCTGACTTTC.

The CDR3 loop reads CASSLRGDYGYTF. The CDR3 DNA sequence: TGTGCCAGCAGCTTGAGGGGAGACTATGGCTACACCTTC. The genes are TRBV5-6 and TRBJ1-2, with D maybe TRBD1 (5 bases). The germline V gene encodes CDR1 SGHDT and CDR2 YYEEEE. There are 13 residues in the CDR3. V lost 1 base and J 3 bases, leaving 7 bases between the germline ends.

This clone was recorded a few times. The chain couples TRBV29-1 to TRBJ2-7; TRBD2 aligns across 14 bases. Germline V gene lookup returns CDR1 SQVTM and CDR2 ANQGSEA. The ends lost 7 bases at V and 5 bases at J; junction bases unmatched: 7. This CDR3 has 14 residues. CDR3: CSASTSGRANEQYF. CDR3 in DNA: TGCAGCGCCTCGACTAGCGGGAGGGCCAACGAGCAGTACTTC.

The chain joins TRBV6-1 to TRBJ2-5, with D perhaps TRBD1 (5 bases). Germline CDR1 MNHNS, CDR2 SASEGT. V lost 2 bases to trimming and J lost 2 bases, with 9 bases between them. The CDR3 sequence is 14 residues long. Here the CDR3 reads CASSERNRQETQYF. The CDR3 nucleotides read TGTGCCAGCAGTGAAAGGAACAGGCAAGAGACCCAGTACTTC.

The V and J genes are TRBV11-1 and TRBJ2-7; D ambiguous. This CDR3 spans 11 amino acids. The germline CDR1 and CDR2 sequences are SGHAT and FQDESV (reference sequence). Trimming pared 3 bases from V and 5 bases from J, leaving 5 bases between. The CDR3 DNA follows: TGTGCCAGCAGCTTCGGACACGAGCAGTACTTC. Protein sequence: CASSFGHEQYF.

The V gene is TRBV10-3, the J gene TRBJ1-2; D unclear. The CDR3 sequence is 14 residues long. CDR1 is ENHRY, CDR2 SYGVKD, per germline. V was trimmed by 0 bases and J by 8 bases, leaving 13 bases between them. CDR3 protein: CAISESRERQGYTF. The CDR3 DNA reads TGTGCCATCAGTGAGTCGAGGGAGAGGCAAGGCTACACCTTC.

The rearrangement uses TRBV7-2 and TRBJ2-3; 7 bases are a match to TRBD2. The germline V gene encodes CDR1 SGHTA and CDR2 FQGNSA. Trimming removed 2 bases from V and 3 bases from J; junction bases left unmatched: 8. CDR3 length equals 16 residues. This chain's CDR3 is CASSLLLGGRTDTQYF. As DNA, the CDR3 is TGTGCCAGCAGCTTACTCCTCGGCGGGAGAACAGATACGCAGTATTTT.

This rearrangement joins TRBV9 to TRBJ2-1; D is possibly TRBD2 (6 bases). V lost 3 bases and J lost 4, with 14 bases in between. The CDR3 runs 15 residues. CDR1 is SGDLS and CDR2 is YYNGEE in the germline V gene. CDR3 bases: TGTGCCAGCAGCGCCTCTGGACTACCTTACAATGAGCAGTTCTTC. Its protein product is CASSASGLPYNEQFF. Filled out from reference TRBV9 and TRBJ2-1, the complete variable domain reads DSGVTQTPKHLITATGQRVTLRCSPRSGDLSVYWYQQSLDQGLQFLIQYYNGEERAKGNILERFSAQQFPDLHSELNLSSLELGDSALYFCASSASGLPYNEQFFGPGTRLTVL.

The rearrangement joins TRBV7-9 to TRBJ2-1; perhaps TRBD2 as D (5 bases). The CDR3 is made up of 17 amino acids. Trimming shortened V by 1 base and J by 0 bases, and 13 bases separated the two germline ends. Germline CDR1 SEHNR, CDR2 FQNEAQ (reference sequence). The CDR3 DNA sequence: TGTGCCAGCAGCTTAGGTGGCGGACTCAGCTCCTACAATGAGCAGTTCTTC. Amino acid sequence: CASSLGGGLSSYNEQFF.

The CDR3 DNA reads as TGTGCCAGCAGCGTAGTAGGGGTCCCCGGGGAGCTGTTTTTT. Translation gives CASSVVGVPGELFF. This chain uses TRBV9 with TRBJ2-2; a possible D gene is TRBD1 (5 bases). CDR3 length equals 14 residues. Trimming took off 0 bases at V and 6 bases at J, with 9 bases between the two ends. Per the germline V gene, CDR1 is SGDLS and CDR2 is YYNGEE. The complete variable domain, with remaining parts taken from reference TRBV9 and TRBJ2-2, reads DSGVTQTPKHLITATGQRVTLRCSPRSGDLSVYWYQQSLDQGLQFLIQYYNGEERAKGNILERFSAQQFPDLHSELNLSSLELGDSALYFCASSVVGVPGELFFGEGSRLTVL.